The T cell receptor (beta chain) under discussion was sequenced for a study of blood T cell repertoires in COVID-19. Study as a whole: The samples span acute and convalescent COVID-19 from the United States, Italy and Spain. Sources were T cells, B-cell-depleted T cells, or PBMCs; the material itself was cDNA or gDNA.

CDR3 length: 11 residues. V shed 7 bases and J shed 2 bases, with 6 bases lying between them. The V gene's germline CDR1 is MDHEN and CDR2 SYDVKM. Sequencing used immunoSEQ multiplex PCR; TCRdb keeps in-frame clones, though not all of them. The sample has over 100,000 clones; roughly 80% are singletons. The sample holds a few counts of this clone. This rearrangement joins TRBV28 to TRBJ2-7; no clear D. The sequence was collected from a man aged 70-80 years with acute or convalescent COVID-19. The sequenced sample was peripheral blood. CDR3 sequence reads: CASNSAYEQYF. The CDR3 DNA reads TGTGCCAGCAACAGTGCCTACGAGCAGTACTTC.